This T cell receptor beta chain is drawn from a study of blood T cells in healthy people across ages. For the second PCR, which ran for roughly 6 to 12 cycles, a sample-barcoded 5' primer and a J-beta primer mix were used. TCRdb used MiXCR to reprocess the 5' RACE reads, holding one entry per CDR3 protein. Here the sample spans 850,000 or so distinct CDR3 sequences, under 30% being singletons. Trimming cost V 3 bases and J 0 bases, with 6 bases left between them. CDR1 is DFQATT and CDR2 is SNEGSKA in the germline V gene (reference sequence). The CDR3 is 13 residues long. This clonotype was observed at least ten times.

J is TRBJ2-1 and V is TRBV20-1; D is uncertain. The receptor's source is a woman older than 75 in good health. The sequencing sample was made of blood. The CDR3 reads CSASWSSYNEQFF. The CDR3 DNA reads TGCAGTGCTAGCTGGAGCTCCTACAATGAGCAGTTCTTC.